The present entry profiles one T cell receptor beta chain with its context. The method was immunoSEQ multiplex PCR; TCRdb's version includes in-frame clones alone and lacks a portion of them. The profile shows roughly 95,000 clones, around 72% of them singletons. J was trimmed by 0 bases and V by 0 bases; bases with no gene match: 2. The V gene's germline CDR1 is SGHDT and CDR2 YYEEEE. The CDR3 extends over 15 amino acids. This record belongs to a study of fetal regulatory T cell absence and autoimmunity. The overall study: Without clinical diabetes, IPEX patients showed exocrine pancreas autoimmunity.

This chain connects TRBV5-6 to TRBJ1-2, with 7 bases that match TRBD1. Input material: pancreas tissue. The receptor was isolated from a male donor with IPEX syndrome. Here the CDR3 reads CASSLDRGANYGYTF. The CDR3 DNA follows: TGTGCCAGCAGCTTGGACAGGGGAGCTAACTATGGCTACACCTTC.